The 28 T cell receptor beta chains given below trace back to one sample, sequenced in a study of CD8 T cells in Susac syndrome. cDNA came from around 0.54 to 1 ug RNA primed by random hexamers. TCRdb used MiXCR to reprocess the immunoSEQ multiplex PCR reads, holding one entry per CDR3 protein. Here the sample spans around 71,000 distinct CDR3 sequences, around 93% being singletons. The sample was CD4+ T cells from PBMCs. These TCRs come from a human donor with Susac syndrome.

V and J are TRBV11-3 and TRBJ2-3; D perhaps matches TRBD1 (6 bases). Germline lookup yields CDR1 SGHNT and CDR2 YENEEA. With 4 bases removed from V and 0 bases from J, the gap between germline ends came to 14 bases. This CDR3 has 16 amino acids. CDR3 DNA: TGTGCCAGCAGCTCCCGTAGGACAGATAGCACAGATACGCAGTATTTT. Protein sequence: CASSSRRTDSTDTQYF.

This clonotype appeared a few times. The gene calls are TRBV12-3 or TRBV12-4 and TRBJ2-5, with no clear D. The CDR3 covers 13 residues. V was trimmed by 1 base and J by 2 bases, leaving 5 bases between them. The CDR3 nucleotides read TGTGCCAGCAGTTTAGTAGGGCAAGAGACCCAGTACTTC. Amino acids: CASSLVGQETQYF.

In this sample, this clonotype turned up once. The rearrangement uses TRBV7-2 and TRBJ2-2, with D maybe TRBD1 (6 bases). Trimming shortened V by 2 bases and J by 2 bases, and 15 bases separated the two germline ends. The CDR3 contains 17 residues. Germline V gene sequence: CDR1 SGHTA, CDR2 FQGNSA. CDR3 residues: CASSLNPQGINTGELFF. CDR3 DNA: TGTGCCAGCAGCTTAAACCCTCAGGGGATAAACACCGGGGAGCTGTTTTTT.

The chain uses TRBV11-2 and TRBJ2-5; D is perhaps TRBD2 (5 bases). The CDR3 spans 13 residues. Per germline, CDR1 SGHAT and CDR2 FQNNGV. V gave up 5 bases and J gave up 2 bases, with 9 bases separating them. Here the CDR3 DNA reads TGTGCCAGCAGCGAGGGCAGTCAAGAGACCCAGTACTTC. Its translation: CASSEGSQETQYF.

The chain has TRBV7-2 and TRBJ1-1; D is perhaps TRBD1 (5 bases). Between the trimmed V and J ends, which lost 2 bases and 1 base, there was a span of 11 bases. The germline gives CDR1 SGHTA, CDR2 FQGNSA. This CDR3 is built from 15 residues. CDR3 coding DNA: TGTGCCAGCAGCTTACGGTCAGGGCCGAACACTGAAGCTTTCTTT. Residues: CASSLRSGPNTEAFF.

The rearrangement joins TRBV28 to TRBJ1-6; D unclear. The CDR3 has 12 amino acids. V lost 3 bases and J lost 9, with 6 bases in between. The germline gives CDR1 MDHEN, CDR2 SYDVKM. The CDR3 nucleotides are TGTGCCAGCAGTTTGGTTTTTTCACCCCTCCACTTT. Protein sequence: CASSLVFSPLHF.

The DNA for the CDR3 is TGTGCCAGCAGCGTAGGCTCAGGGGGGGACACTGAAGCTTTCTTT. This codes for CASSVGSGGDTEAFF. The V and J genes are TRBV9 and TRBJ1-1; 7 positions agree with TRBD1. J gave up 3 bases and V 0 bases, and 5 bases lay outside the gene matches. The CDR3 consists of 15 residues. From germline, CDR1 is SGDLS and CDR2 YYNGEE. The full variable domain, completed using reference TRBV9 and TRBJ1-1, is DSGVTQTPKHLITATGQRVTLRCSPRSGDLSVYWYQQSLDQGLQFLIQYYNGEERAKGNILERFSAQQFPDLHSELNLSSLELGDSALYFCASSVGSGGDTEAFFGQGTRLTVV.

For the CDR3, the DNA is TGTGCCAGCAGCCAAGATCAGGTACTGGCTGAAGCTTTCTTT. This codes for CASSQDQVLAEAFF. The chain carries TRBV4-2 and TRBJ1-1; no definite D call. The CDR3 totals 14 residues. Germline V gene lookup returns CDR1 LGHNA and CDR2 YNFKEQ. Trimming stripped 0 bases from V and 6 bases from J, with 11 bases between.

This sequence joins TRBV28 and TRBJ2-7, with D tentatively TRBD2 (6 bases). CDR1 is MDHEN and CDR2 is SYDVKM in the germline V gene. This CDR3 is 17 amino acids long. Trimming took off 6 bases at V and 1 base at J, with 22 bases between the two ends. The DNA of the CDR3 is TGTGCCAGCAGGACTGCCCCGGGGGTATTTGCATCCTACGAGCAGTACTTC. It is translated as CASRTAPGVFASYEQYF. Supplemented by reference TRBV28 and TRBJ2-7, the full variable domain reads DVKVTQSSRYLVKRTGEKVFLECVQDMDHENMFWYRQDPGLGLRLIYFSYDVKMKEKGDIPEGYSVSREKKERFSLILESASTNQTSMYLCASRTAPGVFASYEQYFGPGTRLTVT.

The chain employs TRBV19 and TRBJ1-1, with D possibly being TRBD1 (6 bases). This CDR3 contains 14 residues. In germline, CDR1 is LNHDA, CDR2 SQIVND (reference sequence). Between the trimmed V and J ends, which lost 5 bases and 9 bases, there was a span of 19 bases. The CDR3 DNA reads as TGTGCCAGTAGTCCGGATGTTTTGAGGGGGAAAGCTTTCTTT. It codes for CASSPDVLRGKAFF.

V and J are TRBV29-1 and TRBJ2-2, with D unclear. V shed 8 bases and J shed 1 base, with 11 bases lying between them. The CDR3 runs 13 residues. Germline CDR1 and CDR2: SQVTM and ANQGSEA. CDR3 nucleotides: TGCAGCCATAGCAACCAGAACACCGGGGAGCTGTTTTTT. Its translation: CSHSNQNTGELFF.

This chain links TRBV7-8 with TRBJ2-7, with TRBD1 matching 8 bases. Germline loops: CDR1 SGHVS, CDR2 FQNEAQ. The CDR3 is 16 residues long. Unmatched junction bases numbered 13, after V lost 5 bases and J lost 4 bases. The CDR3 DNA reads TGTGCCAGCAGCCAAAAATGGACAGGGCCCCCTTACGAGCAGTACTTC. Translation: CASSQKWTGPPYEQYF.

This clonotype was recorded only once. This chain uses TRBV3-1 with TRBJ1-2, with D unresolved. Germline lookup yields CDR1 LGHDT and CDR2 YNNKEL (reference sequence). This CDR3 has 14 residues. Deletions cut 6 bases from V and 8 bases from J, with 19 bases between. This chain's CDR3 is CASSQSPLGGGYTF. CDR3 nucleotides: TGTGCCAGCAGTCAATCCCCCCTAGGCGGCGGCTACACCTTC.

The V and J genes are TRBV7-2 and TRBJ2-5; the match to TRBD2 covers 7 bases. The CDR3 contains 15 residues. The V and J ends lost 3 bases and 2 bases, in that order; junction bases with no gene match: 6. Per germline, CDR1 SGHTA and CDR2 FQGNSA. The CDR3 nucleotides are TGTGCCAGCAGCTTCGACCGGGGGGAGCAAGAGACCCAGTACTTC. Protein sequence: CASSFDRGEQETQYF.

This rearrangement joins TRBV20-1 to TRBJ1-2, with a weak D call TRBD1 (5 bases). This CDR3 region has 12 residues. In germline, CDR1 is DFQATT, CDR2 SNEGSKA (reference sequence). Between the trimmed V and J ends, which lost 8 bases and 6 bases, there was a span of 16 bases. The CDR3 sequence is CSWGRDSDGYTF. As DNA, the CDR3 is TGCAGTTGGGGACGCGATTCCGATGGCTACACCTTC.

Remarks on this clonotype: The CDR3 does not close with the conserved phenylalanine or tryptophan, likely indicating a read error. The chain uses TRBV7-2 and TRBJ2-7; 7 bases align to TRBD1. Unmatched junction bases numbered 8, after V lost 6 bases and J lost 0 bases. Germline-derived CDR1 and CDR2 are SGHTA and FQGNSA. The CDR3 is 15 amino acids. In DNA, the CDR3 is TGTGCCAGCAGTCGACAGGGCATGAACTCCTACGAGCAGTACCTC. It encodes CASSRQGMNSYEQYL.

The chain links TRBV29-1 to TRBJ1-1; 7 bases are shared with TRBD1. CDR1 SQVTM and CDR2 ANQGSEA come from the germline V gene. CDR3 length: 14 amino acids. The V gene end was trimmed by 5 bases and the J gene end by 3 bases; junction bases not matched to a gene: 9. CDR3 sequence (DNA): TGCAGCGTTCAACCCCCAGGGGGACACACTGAAGCTTTCTTT. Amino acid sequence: CSVQPPGGHTEAFF.

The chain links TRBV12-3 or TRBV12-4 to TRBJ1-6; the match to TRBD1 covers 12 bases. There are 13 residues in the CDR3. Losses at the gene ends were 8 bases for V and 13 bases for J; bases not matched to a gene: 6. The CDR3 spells CASSGTGGSPLHF. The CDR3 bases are TGTGCCAGCTCCGGGACAGGGGGCAGCCCCCTCCACTTT.

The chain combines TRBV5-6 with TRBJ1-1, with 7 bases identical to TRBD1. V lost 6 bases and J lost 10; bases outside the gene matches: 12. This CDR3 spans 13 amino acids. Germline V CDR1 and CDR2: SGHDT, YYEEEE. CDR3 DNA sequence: TGTGCCAGCACCGCGACAGGGATTGGTGGAGCTTTCTTT. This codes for CASTATGIGGAFF.

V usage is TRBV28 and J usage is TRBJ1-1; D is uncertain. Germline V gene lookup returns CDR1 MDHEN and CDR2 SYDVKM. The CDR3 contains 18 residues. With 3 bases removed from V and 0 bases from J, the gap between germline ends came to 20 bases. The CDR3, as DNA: TGTGCCAGCAGTTTGGTAGGACCATCATTATTTATGAACACTGAAGCTTTCTTT. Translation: CASSLVGPSLFMNTEAFF.

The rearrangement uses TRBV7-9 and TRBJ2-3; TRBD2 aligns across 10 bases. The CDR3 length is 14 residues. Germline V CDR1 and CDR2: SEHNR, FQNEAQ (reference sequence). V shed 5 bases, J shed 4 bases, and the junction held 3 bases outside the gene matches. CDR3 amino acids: CASSPGLASDTQYF. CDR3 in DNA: TGTGCCAGCAGCCCGGGACTAGCGTCAGATACGCAGTATTTT.

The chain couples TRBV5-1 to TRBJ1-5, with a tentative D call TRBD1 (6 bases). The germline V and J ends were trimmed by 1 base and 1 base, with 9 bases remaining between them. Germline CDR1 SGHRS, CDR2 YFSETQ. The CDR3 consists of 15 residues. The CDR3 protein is CASSLSGESNQPQHF. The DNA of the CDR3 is TGCGCCAGCAGCTTGTCAGGGGAGAGCAATCAGCCCCAGCATTTT.

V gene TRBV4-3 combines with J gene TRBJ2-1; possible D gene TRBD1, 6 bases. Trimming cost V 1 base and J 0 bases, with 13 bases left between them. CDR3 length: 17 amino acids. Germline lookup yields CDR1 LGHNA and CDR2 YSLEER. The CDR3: CASSQAWGLFSYNEQFF. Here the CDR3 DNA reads TGCGCCAGCAGCCAAGCCTGGGGGCTGTTCTCCTACAATGAGCAGTTCTTC.

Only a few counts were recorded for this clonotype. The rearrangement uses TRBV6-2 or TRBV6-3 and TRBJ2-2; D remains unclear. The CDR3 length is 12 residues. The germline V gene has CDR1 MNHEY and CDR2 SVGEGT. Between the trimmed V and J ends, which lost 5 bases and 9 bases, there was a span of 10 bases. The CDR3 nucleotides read TGTGCCAGCAGTATTACGGAGCGGGAGCTGTTTTTT. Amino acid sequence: CASSITERELFF.

In DNA form, the CDR3 reads TGTGCCAGCAGTTACTCAGGGACAGGAGGATGGACTGAAGCTTTCTTT. Translating gives CASSYSGTGGWTEAFF. The rearrangement links TRBV6-6 to TRBJ1-1, with 8 bases fitting TRBD1. The CDR3 is 16 amino acids. Germline V lookup: CDR1 MNHNY, CDR2 SVGAGI (reference sequence). The V and J ends lost 0 bases and 5 bases, in that order; junction bases with no gene match: 8.

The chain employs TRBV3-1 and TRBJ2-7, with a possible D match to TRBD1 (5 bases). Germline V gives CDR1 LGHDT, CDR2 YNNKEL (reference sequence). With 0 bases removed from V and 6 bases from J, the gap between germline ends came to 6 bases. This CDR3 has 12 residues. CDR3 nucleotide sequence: TGTGCCAGCAGCCAAGAGGGGCTCGAGCAGTACTTC. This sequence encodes CASSQEGLEQYF.

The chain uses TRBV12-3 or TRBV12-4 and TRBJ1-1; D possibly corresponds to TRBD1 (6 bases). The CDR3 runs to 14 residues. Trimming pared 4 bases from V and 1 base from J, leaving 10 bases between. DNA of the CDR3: TGTGCCAGCAGTTGGCAGGGGCCGAACACTGAAGCTTTCTTT. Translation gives CASSWQGPNTEAFF.

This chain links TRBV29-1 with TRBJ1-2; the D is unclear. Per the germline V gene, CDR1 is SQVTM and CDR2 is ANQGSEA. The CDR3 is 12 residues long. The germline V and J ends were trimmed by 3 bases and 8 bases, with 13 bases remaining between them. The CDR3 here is CSVDGSRRGYTF. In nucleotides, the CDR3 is TGCAGCGTTGATGGCAGCCGGAGAGGCTACACCTTC. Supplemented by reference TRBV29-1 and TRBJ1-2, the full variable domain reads SAVISQKPSRDICQRGTSLTIQCQVDSQVTMMFWYRQQPGQSLTLIATANQGSEATYESGFVIDKFPISRPNLTFSTLTVSNMSPEDSSIYLCSVDGSRRGYTFGSGTRLTVV.